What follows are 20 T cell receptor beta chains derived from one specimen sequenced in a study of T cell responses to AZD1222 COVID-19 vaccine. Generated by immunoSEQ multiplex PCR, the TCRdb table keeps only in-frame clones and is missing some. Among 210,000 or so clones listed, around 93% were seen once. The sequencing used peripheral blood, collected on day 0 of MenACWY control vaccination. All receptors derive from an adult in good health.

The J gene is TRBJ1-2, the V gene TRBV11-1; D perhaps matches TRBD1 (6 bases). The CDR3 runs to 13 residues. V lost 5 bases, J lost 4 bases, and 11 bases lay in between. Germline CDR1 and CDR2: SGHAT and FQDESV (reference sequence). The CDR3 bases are TGTGCCAGCAGCCTGACGGGGGCCTATGGCTACACCTTC. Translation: CASSLTGAYGYTF.

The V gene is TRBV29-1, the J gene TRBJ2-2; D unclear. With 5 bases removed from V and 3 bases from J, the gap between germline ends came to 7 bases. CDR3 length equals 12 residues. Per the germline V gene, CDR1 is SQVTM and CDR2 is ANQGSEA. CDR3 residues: CSVRRYTGELFF. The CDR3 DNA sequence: TGCAGCGTTCGGCGGTACACCGGGGAGCTGTTTTTT.

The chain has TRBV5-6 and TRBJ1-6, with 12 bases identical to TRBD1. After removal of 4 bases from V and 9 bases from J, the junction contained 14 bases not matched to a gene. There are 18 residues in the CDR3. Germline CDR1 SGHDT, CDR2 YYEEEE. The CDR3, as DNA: TGTGCCAGCAGCCCCCGGGACAGGGGGCTTAGGCGGCGTTCACCCCTCCACTTT. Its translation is CASSPRDRGLRRRSPLHF.

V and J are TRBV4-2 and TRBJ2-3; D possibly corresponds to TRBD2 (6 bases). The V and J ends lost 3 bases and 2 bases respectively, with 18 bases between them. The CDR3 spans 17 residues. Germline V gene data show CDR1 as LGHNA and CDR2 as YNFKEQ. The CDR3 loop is CASSQGVPGTDTDTQYF. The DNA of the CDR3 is TGTGCCAGCAGCCAGGGGGTACCCGGGACTGACACAGATACGCAGTATTTT.

The CDR3 protein is CASSQGGTAFF. The CDR3 nucleotides read TGTGCCAGCAGCCAGGGGGGAACCGCTTTCTTT. The chain uses TRBV3-1 (or the pseudogene TRBV3-2) and TRBJ1-1; D may be TRBD1 (5 bases). The germline CDR1 and CDR2 sequences are LGHDT and YNNKEL (reference sequence). V was shortened by 3 bases and J by 11 bases, with 10 bases between the two germline ends. CDR3 length equals 11 residues.

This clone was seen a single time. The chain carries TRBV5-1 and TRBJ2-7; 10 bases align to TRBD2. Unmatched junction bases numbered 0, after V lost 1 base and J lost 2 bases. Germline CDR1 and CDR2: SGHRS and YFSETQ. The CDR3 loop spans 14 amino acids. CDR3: CASSLTSGAYEQYF. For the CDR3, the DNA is TGCGCCAGCAGCTTGACTAGCGGGGCCTACGAGCAGTACTTC.

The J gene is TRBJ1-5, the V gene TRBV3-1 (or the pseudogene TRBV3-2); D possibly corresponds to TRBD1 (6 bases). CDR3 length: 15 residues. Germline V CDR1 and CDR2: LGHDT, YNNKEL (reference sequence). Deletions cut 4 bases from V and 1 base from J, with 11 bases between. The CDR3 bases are TGTGCCAGCAGCCGGGGGGCTGTGAGCAATCAGCCCCAGCATTTT. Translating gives CASSRGAVSNQPQHF.

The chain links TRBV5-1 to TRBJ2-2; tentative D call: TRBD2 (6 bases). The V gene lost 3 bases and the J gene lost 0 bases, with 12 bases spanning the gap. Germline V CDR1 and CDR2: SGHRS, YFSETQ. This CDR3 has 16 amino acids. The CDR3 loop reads CASSSGGIANTGELFF. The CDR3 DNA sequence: TGCGCCAGCAGCTCCGGAGGGATCGCGAACACCGGGGAGCTGTTTTTT.

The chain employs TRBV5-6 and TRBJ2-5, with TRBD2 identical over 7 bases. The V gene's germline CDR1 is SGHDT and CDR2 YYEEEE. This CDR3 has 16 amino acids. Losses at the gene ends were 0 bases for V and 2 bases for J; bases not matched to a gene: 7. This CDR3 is CASSLGLAVLQETQYF. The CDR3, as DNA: TGTGCCAGCAGCTTGGGGCTAGCGGTTCTACAAGAGACCCAGTACTTC.

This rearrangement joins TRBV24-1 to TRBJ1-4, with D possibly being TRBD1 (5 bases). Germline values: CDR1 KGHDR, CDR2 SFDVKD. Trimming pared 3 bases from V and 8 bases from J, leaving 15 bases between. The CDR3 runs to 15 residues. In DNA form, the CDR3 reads TGTGCCACCAGTGATCCGGACACCATTAGCGAAAAACTGTTTTTT. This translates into CATSDPDTISEKLFF.

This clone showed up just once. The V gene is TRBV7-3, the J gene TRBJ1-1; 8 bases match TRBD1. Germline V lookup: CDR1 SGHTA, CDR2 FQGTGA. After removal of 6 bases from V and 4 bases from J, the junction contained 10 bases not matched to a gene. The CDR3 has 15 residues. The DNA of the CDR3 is TGTGCCAGCAGTTATCTGGACAGGGTTAGCACTGAAGCTTTCTTT. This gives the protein CASSYLDRVSTEAFF.

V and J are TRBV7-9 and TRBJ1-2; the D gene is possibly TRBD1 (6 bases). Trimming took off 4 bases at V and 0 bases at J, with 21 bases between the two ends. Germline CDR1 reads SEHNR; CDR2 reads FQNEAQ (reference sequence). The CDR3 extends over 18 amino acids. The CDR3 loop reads CASSSKWEGETSNYGYTF. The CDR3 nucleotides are TGTGCCAGCAGCTCGAAGTGGGAGGGGGAAACGTCTAACTATGGCTACACCTTC.

CDR3 in DNA: TGCAGCGTTGTTGTGGGGACAGGGAGCGCGACTGAAGCTTTCTTT. This codes for CSVVVGTGSATEAFF. The chain recombines TRBV29-1 with TRBJ1-1, with 9 bases matching TRBD1. V lost 4 bases to trimming and J lost 5 bases; unmatched junction nucleotides: 11. The CDR3 spans 15 residues. From germline, CDR1 is SQVTM and CDR2 ANQGSEA.

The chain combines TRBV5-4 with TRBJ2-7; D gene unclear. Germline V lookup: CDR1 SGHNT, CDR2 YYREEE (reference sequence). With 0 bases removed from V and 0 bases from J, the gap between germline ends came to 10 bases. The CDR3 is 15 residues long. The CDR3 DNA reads TGTGCCAGCAGCTTGGAGGGCCGGAACTCCTACGAGCAGTACTTC. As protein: CASSLEGRNSYEQYF. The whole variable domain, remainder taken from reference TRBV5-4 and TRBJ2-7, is ETGVTQSPTHLIKTRGQQVTLRCSSQSGHNTVSWYQQALGQGPQFIFQYYREEENGRGNFPPRFSGLQFPNYSSELNVNALELDDSALYLCASSLEGRNSYEQYFGPGTRLTVT.

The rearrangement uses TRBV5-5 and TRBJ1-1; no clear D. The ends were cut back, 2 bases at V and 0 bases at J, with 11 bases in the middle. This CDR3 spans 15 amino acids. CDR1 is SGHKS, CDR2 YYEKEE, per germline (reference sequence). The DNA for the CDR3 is TGTGCCAGCAGCTTTTCTCTCGGGGTGAACACTGAAGCTTTCTTT. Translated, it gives CASSFSLGVNTEAFF.

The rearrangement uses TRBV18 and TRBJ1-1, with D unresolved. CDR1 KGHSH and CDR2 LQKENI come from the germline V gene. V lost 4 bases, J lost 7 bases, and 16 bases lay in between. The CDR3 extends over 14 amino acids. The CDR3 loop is CASSLYAGSHEAFF. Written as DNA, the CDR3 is TGTGCCAGCTCACTTTACGCCGGGTCCCATGAAGCTTTCTTT.

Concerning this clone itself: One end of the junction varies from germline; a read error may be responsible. The CDR3 sequence: CASSSPPGQNTLF. The CDR3 DNA reads TGTGCCAGCAGCTCCCCACCGGGACAGAACACTCTCTTC. The V and J genes are TRBV3-1 (or the pseudogene TRBV3-2) and TRBJ1-2; 7 bases align to TRBD1. Germline assignment: CDR1 LGHDT and CDR2 YNNKEL (reference sequence). This CDR3 has 13 residues.

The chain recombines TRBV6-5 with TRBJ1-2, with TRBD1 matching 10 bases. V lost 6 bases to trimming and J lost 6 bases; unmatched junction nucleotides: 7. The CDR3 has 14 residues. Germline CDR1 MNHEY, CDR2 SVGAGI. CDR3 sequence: CASSSQGTGDGYTF. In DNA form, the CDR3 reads TGTGCCAGCAGCTCCCAGGGGACAGGGGATGGCTACACCTTC.

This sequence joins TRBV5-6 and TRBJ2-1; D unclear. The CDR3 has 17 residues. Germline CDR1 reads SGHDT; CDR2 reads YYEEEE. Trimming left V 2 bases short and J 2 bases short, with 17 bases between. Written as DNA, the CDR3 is TGTGCCAGCAGCTTCTTTCGGGTCAGGCTCCCCTACAATGAGCAGTTCTTC. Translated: CASSFFRVRLPYNEQFF.

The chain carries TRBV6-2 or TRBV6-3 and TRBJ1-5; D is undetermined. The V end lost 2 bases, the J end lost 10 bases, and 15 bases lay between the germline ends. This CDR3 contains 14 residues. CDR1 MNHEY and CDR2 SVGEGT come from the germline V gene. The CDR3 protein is CASSYRRVEDPQHF. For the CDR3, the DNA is TGTGCCAGCAGTTACAGGAGGGTCGAGGATCCCCAGCATTTT.